Presented here are 31 T cell receptor beta chains from one specimen sequenced in a study of T cell repertoires in cytomegalovirus infection (dated by TCRdb to between 2018 and 2021). These reads were obtained on an Illumina HiSeq 1500. TCRdb's own reprocessing of the public reads used fastp at Q25 and MiXCR and kept productive beta chains. Every entry covers one CDR3 protein and lists the most common genes and DNA from its rows. The sample table contains about 680,000 distinct CDR3 sequences; only one count was recorded for less than 25% of them. The ten most abundant clones make up 8% of the sample. Sequencing was carried out using CD8+ T cells from PBMCs. The receptors shown here come from a human donor in good health (CMV status not recorded). Some clones in this sample may be carry-over from other donors' samples.

The J gene is TRBJ2-5, the V gene TRBV29-1; D call uncertain. The germline V gene has CDR1 SQVTM and CDR2 ANQGSEA. Trimming pared 0 bases from V and 2 bases from J, leaving 13 bases between. The CDR3 is 15 residues long. DNA of the CDR3: TGCAGCGTTGAAGACGGATTCGGACGGCAAGAGACCCAGTACTTC. Amino acid sequence: CSVEDGFGRQETQYF.

This chain connects TRBV3-1 to TRBJ2-1, with D hard to call. The CDR3 has 12 residues. Trimming stripped 1 base from V and 10 bases from J, with 8 bases between. The germline V gene has CDR1 LGHDT and CDR2 YNNKEL (reference sequence). CDR3 protein: CASSQGAREQFF. The CDR3 nucleotides read TGTGCCAGCAGCCAAGGAGCGCGAGAGCAGTTCTTC.

This clonotype has just a few counts. The genes are TRBV7-6 and TRBJ1-4; tentative D call: TRBD1 (5 bases). The CDR3 is 15 residues long. Trimming took off 5 bases at V and 5 bases at J, with 15 bases between the two ends. Germline-derived CDR1 and CDR2 are SGHVS and FNYEAQ. In nucleotides, the CDR3 is TGTGCCAGCAGCGCCCCGGGACGGAGGAATGAAAAACTGTTTTTT. This gives the protein CASSAPGRRNEKLFF.

This clonotype was detected ten times or more. V is TRBV7-2 and J is TRBJ1-1, with D maybe TRBD1 (6 bases). The CDR3 length is 19 residues. Looked up from germline, CDR1 is SGHTA and CDR2 is FQGNSA. Trimming shortened V by 1 base and J by 3 bases, and 24 bases separated the two germline ends. CDR3 in amino acids: CASSLVYRDTVNRDTEAFF. CDR3 bases: TGTGCCAGCAGCTTAGTTTACAGGGATACAGTGAATCGGGACACTGAAGCTTTCTTT. Together with reference TRBV7-2 and TRBJ1-1, the CDR3 gives the full variable domain: GAGVSQSPSNKVTEKGKDVELRCDPISGHTALYWYRQSLGQGLEFLIYFQGNSAPDKSGLPSDRFSAERTGGSVSTLTIQRTQQEDSAVYLCASSLVYRDTVNRDTEAFFGQGTRLTVV.

The CDR3 here is CSGWTSGYYNEQFF. The CDR3 DNA follows: TGCAGCGGATGGACTAGCGGCTATTACAATGAGCAGTTCTTC. The V and J genes are TRBV29-1 and TRBJ2-1, with 10 bases matching TRBD2. The germline CDR1 and CDR2 sequences are SQVTM and ANQGSEA. The CDR3 covers 14 residues. Trimming at V came to 7 bases and at J to 4 bases, leaving 7 bases not matched to a gene.

The chain links TRBV20-1 to TRBJ2-3; 7 bases align to TRBD2. This CDR3 spans 17 amino acids. V shed 5 bases and J 3 bases; nucleotides not matched to a gene: 17. Per germline, CDR1 DFQATT and CDR2 SNEGSKA (reference sequence). CDR3 amino acids: CSAPHREAGTRTDTQYF. The CDR3 region has the DNA TGCAGTGCTCCCCACCGGGAGGCGGGGACTCGAACAGATACGCAGTATTTT.

Notes on this clonotype: The CDR3 carries no conserved terminal phenylalanine or tryptophan, so it likely arises from a read error. The rearrangement links TRBV27 to TRBJ1-1; D perhaps matches TRBD1 (6 bases). The germline V gene has CDR1 MNHEY and CDR2 SMNVEV (reference sequence). The CDR3 is 14 amino acids. The V end was cut by 6 bases, the J end by 1 base, with 12 bases between. CDR3 region: CASSPDRPNTEAFS. CDR3 in DNA: TGTGCCAGCAGCCCCGACAGGCCGAACACTGAAGCTTTCTCT.

This clonotype was seen many times. V is TRBV12-3 or TRBV12-4 and J is TRBJ2-7, with 9 bases matching TRBD2. CDR3 size: 14 residues. J gave up 6 bases and V 5 bases, and 8 bases lay outside the gene matches. CDR3 region: CASSPLAGRSEQYF. DNA for the CDR3: TGTGCCAGCAGTCCGCTAGCGGGGAGAAGCGAGCAGTACTTC.

Points on this clonotype: An end of the junction differs from the germline gene, which may be a read error. The rearrangement uses TRBV7-6 and TRBJ2-1; weak D call: TRBD2 (5 bases). From germline, CDR1 is SGHVS and CDR2 FNYEAQ. This CDR3 comprises 16 residues. The CDR3 coding sequence is TGTGCCAGCAGCTTAGTTTTCGCTAGCTCCTACAATGAGCAGTCCTTC. It translates to CASSLVFASSYNEQSF.

This clonotype was seen at least ten times. This sequence joins TRBV7-2 and TRBJ2-3; 13 bases map to TRBD2. The ends lost 4 bases at V and 5 bases at J; junction bases unmatched: 6. CDR1 and CDR2 from the germline V gene are SGHTA and FQGNSA. The CDR3 has 16 amino acids. The CDR3 spells CASSSRLAGGIDTQYF. The CDR3 bases are TGTGCCAGCAGCTCCAGACTAGCGGGGGGAATAGATACGCAGTATTTT.

To note about this clonotype: This may stem from a read error, because a much larger clone lies one nucleotide away. This sequence joins TRBV2 and TRBJ2-3, with 10 bases aligning to TRBD2. Germline CDR1 and CDR2: SNHLY and FYNNEI. CDR3 length equals 13 residues. Trimming cost V 9 bases and J 8 bases; bases outside gene matches: 8. CDR3 in DNA: TGTGCCAGTCCTAGCGGGGGCCCAGTTACGCAGTATTTT. It specifies CASPSGGPVTQYF. The full variable domain, with the rest looked up from reference TRBV2 and TRBJ2-3, is EPEVTQTPSHQVTQMGQEVILRCVPISNHLYFYWYRQILGQKVEFLVSFYNNEISEKSEIFDDQFSVERPDGSNFTLKIRSTKLEDSAMYFCASPSGGPVTQYFGPGTRLTVL.

This clonotype was counted only a few times. The chain is built from TRBV5-1 and TRBJ1-1; TRBD1 is a possible D gene (5 bases). This CDR3 comprises 15 residues. Germline V gene data show CDR1 as SGHRS and CDR2 as YFSETQ. Trimming left V 4 bases short and J 1 base short, with 14 bases between. CDR3 residues: CASSHLTVSNTEAFF. The CDR3 region has the DNA TGCGCCAGCAGCCATTTGACAGTGTCGAACACTGAAGCTTTCTTT.

This clonotype was recorded many times. This chain joins TRBV4-1 and TRBJ2-1; 13 positions agree with TRBD2. The CDR3 length is 16 residues. Trimming cost V 4 bases and J 2 bases; bases outside gene matches: 2. The V gene's germline CDR1 is MGHRA and CDR2 YSYEKL. The DNA of the CDR3 is TGCGCCAGCAGCCCTGGGACTAGCGGGACCTACAATGAGCAGTTCTTC. Translating gives CASSPGTSGTYNEQFF.

This clonotype came up many times. This sequence joins TRBV7-2 and TRBJ2-7, with D hard to call. This CDR3 is 13 amino acids long. The germline V gene has CDR1 SGHTA and CDR2 FQGNSA. The germline V and J ends were trimmed by 5 bases and 7 bases, with 15 bases remaining between them. The CDR3 is CASSLTLSAEQYV. The DNA of the CDR3 is TGTGCCAGCAGCCTCACCCTATCTGCTGAGCAGTACGTC.

V gene TRBV6-1 combines with J gene TRBJ2-1; no clear D gene. Germline CDR1 reads MNHNS; CDR2 reads SASEGT. With 7 bases removed from V and 3 bases from J, the gap between germline ends came to 19 bases. There are 16 residues in the CDR3. The CDR3 nucleotides read TGTGCCAGCACCTTAGAGGCCAGAGGCATCTACAATGAGCAGTTCTTC. This codes for CASTLEARGIYNEQFF.

This chain connects TRBV2 to TRBJ2-5; 13 bases are a match to TRBD2. J lost 3 bases, V lost 8 bases, and 9 bases had no gene match. Germline values: CDR1 SNHLY, CDR2 FYNNEI. The CDR3 covers 16 residues. The CDR3 nucleotides read TGTGCCAGCGTTACCCCGGGACTAGCGGGAAAAGAGACCCAGTACTTC. Its translation: CASVTPGLAGKETQYF.

This chain connects TRBV6-5 to TRBJ1-3, with unresolved D. Trimming took 6 bases from V and 0 from J, leaving 12 bases between them. Germline V gives CDR1 MNHEY, CDR2 SVGAGI. This CDR3 has 15 residues. CDR3 DNA sequence: TGTGCCAGCAGCCAAGACAAGAGCTCTGGAAACACCATATATTTT. Protein product: CASSQDKSSGNTIYF.

This clonotype was picked up a small number of times. The chain joins TRBV6-6 to TRBJ1-1; possibly TRBD1 for D (6 bases). This CDR3 comprises 15 residues. V was shortened by 2 bases and J by 0 bases, with 10 bases between the two germline ends. Germline CDR1 and CDR2: MNHNY and SVGAGI (reference sequence). This chain's CDR3 is CASSYIDRLNTEAFF. Here the CDR3 DNA reads TGTGCCAGCAGTTACATTGACAGGTTGAACACTGAAGCTTTCTTT.

The CDR3 spells CASSLGGINEQYF. The CDR3 bases are TGTGCCAGCAGCTTAGGGGGCATTAACGAGCAGTACTTC. V is TRBV7-9 and J is TRBJ2-7; TRBD1 might be the D (5 bases). The CDR3 is 13 amino acids. V was trimmed by 1 base and J by 5 bases, leaving 9 bases between them. In germline, CDR1 is SEHNR, CDR2 FQNEAQ (reference sequence).

Ten or more counts support this clonotype. This chain links TRBV10-3 with TRBJ2-3, with no clear D. V shed 4 bases and J shed 4 bases, with 6 bases lying between them. CDR1 is ENHRY, CDR2 SYGVKD, per germline. This CDR3 comprises 12 residues. The CDR3 protein is CAISGRSDTQYF. The DNA for the CDR3 is TGTGCCATCAGTGGTAGATCAGATACGCAGTATTTT.

The rearrangement joins TRBV29-1 to TRBJ2-3; TRBD1 matches at 7 bases. The CDR3 is made up of 16 amino acids. CDR1 and CDR2 (germline): SQVTM, ANQGSEA. Trimming removed 0 bases from V and 0 bases from J; junction bases left unmatched: 6. The CDR3 spells CSVEDVWGQSTDTQYF. CDR3 bases: TGCAGCGTTGAAGATGTCTGGGGACAGAGCACAGATACGCAGTATTTT.

The chain has TRBV6-6 and TRBJ2-2, with D unresolved. Trimming left V 0 bases short and J 3 bases short, with 8 bases between. The length of the CDR3 is 15 residues. CDR1 MNHNY and CDR2 SVGAGI come from the germline V gene (reference sequence). This CDR3 reads CASSYSIQDTGELFF. In DNA, the CDR3 is TGTGCCAGCAGTTACTCGATCCAGGACACCGGGGAGCTGTTTTTT.

This clonotype has more than one count but fewer than ten. This rearrangement joins TRBV28 to TRBJ1-1; 9 positions agree with TRBD1. V shed 4 bases, J shed 8 bases, and the junction held 8 bases outside the gene matches. Germline values: CDR1 MDHEN, CDR2 SYDVKM. CDR3 length: 14 amino acids. Here the CDR3 DNA reads TGTGCCAGCAGTTGGATTCGGGACAGGGCGGAAGCTTTCTTT. Its translation is CASSWIRDRAEAFF.

Only a few counts were recorded for this clonotype. The rearrangement uses TRBV7-9 and TRBJ2-1; D possibly corresponds to TRBD2 (7 bases). Trimming took 5 bases from V and 5 from J, leaving 16 bases between them. The CDR3 has 15 amino acids. Per the germline V gene, CDR1 is SEHNR and CDR2 is FQNEAQ (reference sequence). CDR3 loop: CASSDWGGGHNEQFF. CDR3 nucleotides: TGTGCCAGCAGCGACTGGGGGGGGGGCCACAATGAGCAGTTCTTC.

Notes on this clonotype: One end of the junction is discordant with germline, which a read error may explain. The CDR3 DNA is TGTGCCAACAGTTTGCGGCAGGGCCTAGCTAACTATGGCTACACCTTC. Translated: CANSLRQGLANYGYTF. The rearrangement uses TRBV28 and TRBJ1-2; D perhaps matches TRBD1 (5 bases). The CDR3 contains 16 residues. Germline lookup yields CDR1 MDHEN and CDR2 SYDVKM.

This clonotype was observed a few times. The chain employs TRBV29-1 and TRBJ2-7; maybe TRBD2 (6 bases). The V gene lost 6 bases and the J gene lost 0 bases, with 12 bases spanning the gap. CDR3 length equals 13 residues. The germline gives CDR1 SQVTM, CDR2 ANQGSEA. The chain's CDR3 is CSVVGGTSYEQYF. The CDR3 region has the DNA TGCAGCGTGGTGGGGGGAACCTCCTACGAGCAGTACTTC.

The table lists this clonotype with many counts. V is TRBV6-6 and J is TRBJ2-1, with TRBD2 matching over 7 bases. V trimming: 5 bases; J trimming: 4 bases; junction bases outside the gene matches: 11. CDR1 and CDR2 from the germline V gene are MNHNY and SVGAGI (reference sequence). The CDR3 sequence is 16 residues long. This CDR3 is CASSVNDGGIYNEQFF. CDR3 DNA: TGTGCCAGCAGTGTGAACGACGGGGGGATATACAATGAGCAGTTCTTC.

This clonotype was seen a few times. The J gene is TRBJ2-4, the V gene TRBV14, with 7 bases matching TRBD2. CDR3 length equals 13 residues. Germline V gene lookup returns CDR1 SGHDN and CDR2 FVKESK. Trimming took 6 bases from V and 8 from J; bases not matched to a gene: 7. The CDR3 reads CASREAGRDIQYF. In DNA form, the CDR3 reads TGTGCCAGCAGGGAGGCAGGGAGGGACATTCAGTACTTC.

V gene TRBV14 combines with J gene TRBJ2-1; D remains unclear. V was pared by 4 bases and J by 4 bases, with 8 bases between. Germline assignment: CDR1 SGHDN and CDR2 FVKESK. This CDR3 region has 13 residues. The CDR3 reads CASSRIFYNEQFF. CDR3 nucleotides: TGTGCCAGCAGCCGGATATTTTACAATGAGCAGTTCTTC.

This sequence joins TRBV20-1 and TRBJ2-1; the match to TRBD2 covers 10 bases. CDR3 length: 16 residues. Germline assignment: CDR1 DFQATT and CDR2 SNEGSKA (reference sequence). V was clipped by 5 bases and J by 4 bases; unmatched bases: 11. The CDR3 is CSAASGGAHPYNEQFF. The CDR3 nucleotides read TGCAGTGCTGCCAGCGGGGGGGCCCACCCTTACAATGAGCAGTTCTTC.

The chain links TRBV6-6 to TRBJ1-5; 7 bases line up with TRBD1. J gave up 5 bases and V 6 bases, and 7 bases lay outside the gene matches. The CDR3 contains 14 residues. Germline CDR1 MNHNY, CDR2 SVGAGI (reference sequence). CDR3 protein: CASSTRGVDQPQHF. The CDR3 DNA reads as TGTGCCAGCAGCACCAGGGGGGTTGATCAGCCCCAGCATTTT.